This T cell receptor beta chain was found in a study of CD4 T cells in relation to SARS-CoV-2 and coronaviruses. Before the COVID-19 pandemic, during about 2010-2018, CD4+ T cells were taken from unexposed donors. The cells were cultured for about ten days before CD4+ T cells were isolated. Per germline, CDR1 SGHAT and CDR2 FQNNGV. V lost 5 bases to trimming and J lost 5 bases; unmatched junction nucleotides: 16. The CDR3 extends over 17 amino acids. Using immunoSEQ multiplex PCR, the repertoire was profiled, and TCRdb retains in-frame clones only, with some absent. The sample contains 27,000 or so clones, 70% to 80% of which appear only once. For this clone: Antigen unknown.

The chain recombines TRBV11-2 with TRBJ2-3; 7 nucleotides align to TRBD2. The sequence was collected from a human donor in good health. Sequenced sample: CD4+ T cells from PBMCs, cultured in vitro. CDR3 in amino acids: CASSARVAGALEDTQYF. The CDR3 nucleotides read TGTGCCAGCAGCGCAAGGGTGGCGGGAGCGTTGGAAGATACGCAGTATTTT.